This T cell receptor beta chain was recovered during a study of T cells in Graves' hyperthyroidism and ophthalmopathy. The study, taken as a whole, reports: A model of 13 V-J pairs discriminated ophthalmopathy from stable hyperthyroidism. Model output signaled ophthalmopathy a median 6.5 months ahead of onset.

This clonotype has just a few counts. What it binds is unknown. The study excluded patients with uncontrolled infection, other autoimmune disease, pregnancy or lactation. Regions amplified from RNA transcripts were the TCR beta CDR3 regions. During a first-round RT-PCR of the TCR CDR3, the HTBI primer set was used. TCRdb called the multiplex PCR reads again in MiXCR, with one record for every CDR3 protein. The table has about 24,000 distinct CDR3 sequences, around 54% seen once; the top ten hold around 23%. The ends were cut back, 3 bases at V and 5 bases at J, with 14 bases in the middle. The CDR3 totals 13 residues. CDR1 is DFQATT and CDR2 is SNEGSKA in the germline V gene (reference sequence).

Sequencing was done on a sample of blood. V is TRBV20-1 and J is TRBJ2-7; D unresolved. The TCR sequence derives from a woman aged 40 to 55 with Graves' hyperthyroidism that later progressed to Graves' ophthalmopathy. The CDR3 DNA follows: TGCAGTGCTAGTAACCTGCTCGATCACGAGCAGTACTTC. It translates to CSASNLLDHEQYF.